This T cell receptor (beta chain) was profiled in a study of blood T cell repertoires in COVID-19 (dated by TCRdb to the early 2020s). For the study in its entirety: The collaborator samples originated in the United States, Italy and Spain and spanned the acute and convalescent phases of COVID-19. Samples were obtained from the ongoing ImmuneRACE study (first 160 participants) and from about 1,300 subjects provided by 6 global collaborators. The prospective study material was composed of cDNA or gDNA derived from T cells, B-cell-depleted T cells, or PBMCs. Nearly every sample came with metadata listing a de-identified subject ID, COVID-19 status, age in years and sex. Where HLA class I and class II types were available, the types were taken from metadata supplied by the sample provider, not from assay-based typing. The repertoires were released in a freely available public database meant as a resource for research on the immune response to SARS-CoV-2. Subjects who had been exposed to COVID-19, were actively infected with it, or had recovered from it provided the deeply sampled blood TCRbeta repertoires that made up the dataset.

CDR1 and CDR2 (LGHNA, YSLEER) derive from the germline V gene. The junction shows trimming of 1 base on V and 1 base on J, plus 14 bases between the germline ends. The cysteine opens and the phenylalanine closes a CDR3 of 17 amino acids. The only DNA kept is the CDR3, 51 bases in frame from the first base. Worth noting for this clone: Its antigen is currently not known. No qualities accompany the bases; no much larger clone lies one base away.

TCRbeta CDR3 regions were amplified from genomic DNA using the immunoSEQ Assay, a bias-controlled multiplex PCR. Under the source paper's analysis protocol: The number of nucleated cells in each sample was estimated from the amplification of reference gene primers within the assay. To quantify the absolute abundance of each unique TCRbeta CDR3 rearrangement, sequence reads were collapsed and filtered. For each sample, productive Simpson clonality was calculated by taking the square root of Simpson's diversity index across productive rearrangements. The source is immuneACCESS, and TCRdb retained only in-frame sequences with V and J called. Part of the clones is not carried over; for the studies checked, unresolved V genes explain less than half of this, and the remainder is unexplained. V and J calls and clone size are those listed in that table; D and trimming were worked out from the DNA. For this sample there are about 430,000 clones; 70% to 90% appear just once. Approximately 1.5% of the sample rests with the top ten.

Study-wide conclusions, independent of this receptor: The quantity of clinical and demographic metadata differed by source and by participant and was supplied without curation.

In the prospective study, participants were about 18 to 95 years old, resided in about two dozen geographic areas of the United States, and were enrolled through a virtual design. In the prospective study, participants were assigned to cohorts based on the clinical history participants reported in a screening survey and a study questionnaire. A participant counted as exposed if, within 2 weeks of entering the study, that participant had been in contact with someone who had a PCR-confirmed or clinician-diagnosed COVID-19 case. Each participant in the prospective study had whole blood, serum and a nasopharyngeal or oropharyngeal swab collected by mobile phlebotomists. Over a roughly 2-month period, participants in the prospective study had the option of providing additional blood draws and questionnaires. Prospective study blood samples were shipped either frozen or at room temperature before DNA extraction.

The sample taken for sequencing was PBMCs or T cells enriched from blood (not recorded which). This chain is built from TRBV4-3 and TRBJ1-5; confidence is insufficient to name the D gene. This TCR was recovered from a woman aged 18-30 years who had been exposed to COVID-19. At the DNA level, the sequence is TGCGCCAGCAGCCAAGGAAGAGTCGGGGAAAGCAATCAGCCCCAGCATTTT. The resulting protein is CASSQGRVGESNQPQHF.